This entry lists 27 T cell receptor beta chains sequenced from one sample in a study of T cells after yellow fever vaccination. TCRdb re-called the 5' RACE reads through MiXCR, storing one row per CDR3 protein. This sample has around 310,000 distinct CDR3 sequences; approximately 4.5% occur once, and the top ten carry 15% to 20%. Source: PBMCs, taken 15 days after the yellow fever booster vaccination. These receptors originate from a man in his late teens or twenties who received the YFV17D yellow fever vaccine.

In its sample, this clonotype was seen a few times. V and J are TRBV11-1 and TRBJ2-3; no clear D gene. The V gene's germline CDR1 is SGHAT and CDR2 FQDESV (reference sequence). Trimming pared 3 bases from V and 2 bases from J, leaving 9 bases between. The CDR3 is 14 residues long. CDR3 protein: CASSFGSNTDTQYF. The CDR3 nucleotides read TGTGCCAGCAGCTTCGGCTCCAACACAGATACGCAGTATTTT.

This rearrangement joins TRBV15 to TRBJ1-2; D may be TRBD1 (6 bases). Trimming left V 1 base short and J 0 bases short, with 15 bases between. The CDR3 is made up of 17 amino acids. The germline gives CDR1 LNHNV, CDR2 YYDKDF (reference sequence). The CDR3 protein is CATSRVGAGHPNYGYTF. The CDR3 region has the DNA TGTGCCACCAGCAGAGTGGGGGCTGGCCATCCTAACTATGGCTACACCTTC.

In its sample, this clonotype was seen many times. The V gene is TRBV28, the J gene TRBJ2-1; possible D gene TRBD2, 6 bases. This CDR3 has 16 amino acids. From germline, CDR1 is MDHEN and CDR2 SYDVKM. V was clipped by 2 bases and J by 5 bases, with 16 bases between them. This chain's CDR3 is CASSLIQGAGHNEQFF. The CDR3 nucleotides are TGTGCCAGCAGTTTAATCCAGGGCGCGGGACACAATGAGCAGTTCTTC.

At least ten counts were recorded for this clonotype. This sequence joins TRBV6-6 and TRBJ2-6; weak D call: TRBD2 (6 bases). Germline CDR1 MNHNY, CDR2 SVGAGI (reference sequence). This CDR3 is 12 amino acids long. The CDR3 is CAEGTGANVLTF. In nucleotides, the CDR3 is TGTGCGGAGGGCACGGGGGCCAACGTCCTGACTTTC.

V gene TRBV7-2 combines with J gene TRBJ2-5, with 8 bases that match TRBD1. Germline CDR1 and CDR2: SGHTA and FQGNSA. V shed 3 bases, J shed 7 bases, and the junction held 10 bases outside the gene matches. The CDR3 runs 15 residues. The CDR3 region is CASSFDRGSLGTQYF. DNA of the CDR3: TGTGCCAGCAGCTTTGACAGGGGCTCATTGGGGACCCAGTACTTC.

This sequence joins TRBV5-1 and TRBJ2-5; D gene unclear. Trimming took off 5 bases at V and 4 bases at J, with 12 bases between the two ends. This CDR3 is built from 13 residues. Germline CDR1 and CDR2: SGHRS and YFSETQ. CDR3 region: CASSIGLGETQYF. DNA of the CDR3: TGCGCCAGCAGTATTGGGTTAGGAGAGACCCAGTACTTC.

Many counts were recorded for this clonotype. The rearrangement joins TRBV13 to TRBJ2-5; 7 bases are a match to TRBD1. J lost 7 bases, V lost 0 bases, and 8 bases had no gene match. From germline, CDR1 is PRHDT and CDR2 FYEKMQ (reference sequence). The CDR3 spans 15 residues. The CDR3 DNA reads as TGTGCCAGCAGCTTAGGTGGGACAGCCTCGGGGACCCAGTACTTC. Protein sequence: CASSLGGTASGTQYF. Full variable domain (rest looked up from reference TRBV13 and TRBJ2-5): AAGVIQSPRHLIKEKRETATLKCYPIPRHDTVYWYQQGPGQDPQFLISFYEKMQSDKGSIPDRFSAQQFSDYHSELNMSSLELGDSALYFCASSLGGTASGTQYFGPGTRLLVL.

The V gene is TRBV9, the J gene TRBJ2-3, with TRBD1 matching 9 bases. The J segment lost 4 bases and the V segment lost 0 bases, leaving 3 bases of the junction unmatched. CDR3 length equals 15 residues. Germline CDR1 and CDR2: SGDLS and YYNGEE. The CDR3 region is CASSVAGTGPDTQYF. In nucleotides, the CDR3 is TGTGCCAGCAGCGTAGCGGGGACAGGGCCAGATACGCAGTATTTT.

V is TRBV29-1 and J is TRBJ2-3, with D hard to call. V gave up 1 base and J gave up 2 bases, with 7 bases separating them. CDR1 and CDR2 from the germline V gene are SQVTM and ANQGSEA. The CDR3 extends over 13 amino acids. CDR3 protein: CSVEGTNTDTQYF. DNA for the CDR3: TGCAGCGTTGAAGGGACCAACACAGATACGCAGTATTTT.

This clonotype was seen more than once but under ten times. In DNA, the CDR3 is TGCGCCAGCGCCTCCGACCCTTCCTATGGCTACACCTTC. It codes for CASASDPSYGYTF. V usage is TRBV5-1 and J usage is TRBJ1-2; no firm D call. The germline gives CDR1 SGHRS, CDR2 YFSETQ. The CDR3 runs 13 residues. The V and J ends lost 7 bases and 4 bases respectively, with 14 bases between them.

There are many counts of this clonotype. For the CDR3, the DNA is TGTGCCAGCAGTGAGGGACACGGCACCTACGAGCAGTACGTC. This codes for CASSEGHGTYEQYV. The chain combines TRBV2 with TRBJ2-7; D may be TRBD1 (6 bases). Trimming pared 3 bases from V and 2 bases from J, leaving 11 bases between. This CDR3 is 14 amino acids long. The V gene's germline CDR1 is SNHLY and CDR2 FYNNEI.

The chain has TRBV7-6 and TRBJ1-1, with no clear D. Trimming shortened V by 7 bases and J by 1 base, and 10 bases separated the two germline ends. This CDR3 contains 13 residues. Germline CDR1 and CDR2: SGHVS and FNYEAQ. Here the CDR3 DNA reads TGTGCCAGCACCCAGGCGGAGAACACTGAAGCTTTCTTT. Translated, it gives CASTQAENTEAFF.

Ten or more counts support this clonotype. V gene TRBV29-1 combines with J gene TRBJ2-5; D is perhaps TRBD2 (6 bases). The V gene's germline CDR1 is SQVTM and CDR2 ANQGSEA. The length of the CDR3 is 13 residues. With 4 bases removed from V and 4 bases from J, the gap between germline ends came to 13 bases. DNA for the CDR3: TGCAGCGTTGGGCGGGGTGACGGAGAGACCCAGTACTTC. It specifies CSVGRGDGETQYF.

This clonotype was observed at least ten times. The chain carries TRBV20-1 and TRBJ1-5; tentatively, D is TRBD1 (6 bases). CDR3 length: 14 residues. CDR1 DFQATT and CDR2 SNEGSKA come from the germline V gene (reference sequence). Trimming pared 5 bases from V and 1 base from J, leaving 12 bases between. CDR3 loop: CSARRGGSNQPQHF. CDR3 nucleotides: TGCAGTGCTCGAAGGGGGGGAAGCAATCAGCCCCAGCATTTT.

The V call is TRBV15, the J call TRBJ1-2, with 7 positions matching TRBD1. J lost 5 bases, V lost 3 bases, and 6 bases had no gene match. The CDR3 totals 14 residues. The V gene's germline CDR1 is LNHNV and CDR2 YYDKDF (reference sequence). DNA of the CDR3: TGTGCCACCAGCAGTCCCTCGACAGGGTATGGCTACACCTTC. Its protein product is CATSSPSTGYGYTF.

The sample holds a few counts of this clonotype. The chain links TRBV5-1 to TRBJ2-6; TRBD1 matches at 9 bases. Trimming took 3 bases from V and 1 from J; bases not matched to a gene: 11. Germline CDR1 SGHRS, CDR2 YFSETQ. The CDR3 consists of 19 residues. This CDR3 reads CASSSNMGQGVSGANVLTF. CDR3 bases: TGCGCCAGCAGCTCGAATATGGGACAGGGAGTTTCTGGGGCCAACGTCCTGACTTTC. The variable domain in full, completed from reference TRBV5-1 and TRBJ2-6, reads KAGVTQTPRYLIKTRGQQVTLSCSPISGHRSVSWYQQTPGQGLQFLFEYFSETQRNKGNFPGRFSGRQFSNSRSEMNVSTLELGDSALYLCASSSNMGQGVSGANVLTFGAGSRLTVL.

This clonotype was seen more than once but under ten times. V is TRBV5-1 and J is TRBJ2-3, with D possibly TRBD1 on 5 matching bases. The germline V gene has CDR1 SGHRS and CDR2 YFSETQ. With 3 bases removed from V and 4 bases from J, the gap between germline ends came to 9 bases. This CDR3 is built from 13 residues. CDR3 nucleotide sequence: TGCGCCAGCAGCTCCAGGGCCTCAGATACGCAGTATTTT. Protein product: CASSSRASDTQYF.

This clonotype showed up just a few times. The chain links TRBV20-1 to TRBJ1-4, with a weak D call TRBD1 (6 bases). Germline values: CDR1 DFQATT, CDR2 SNEGSKA (reference sequence). Trimming stripped 6 bases from V and 6 bases from J, with 14 bases between. CDR3 size: 13 residues. DNA of the CDR3: TGCAGTGCCCAAGGGGGTTATTATGAAAAACTGTTTTTT. It specifies CSAQGGYYEKLFF.

The chain has TRBV20-1 and TRBJ1-6; weak D call: TRBD1 (6 bases). There are 14 residues in the CDR3. CDR1 DFQATT and CDR2 SNEGSKA come from the germline V gene (reference sequence). The V and J ends lost 3 bases and 7 bases respectively, with 13 bases between them. The CDR3 protein is CSASEGQMNSPLHF. The CDR3, as DNA: TGCAGTGCTAGCGAAGGACAGATGAATTCACCCCTCCACTTT.

The sample holds a few counts of this clonotype. The chain couples TRBV13 to TRBJ2-3; the match to TRBD2 covers 11 bases. The V segment lost 3 bases and the J segment 2 bases; nucleotides outside the gene matches: 7. The germline V gene has CDR1 PRHDT and CDR2 FYEKMQ (reference sequence). There are 17 residues in the CDR3. The CDR3: CASSLRLAGGPTDTQYF. In DNA, the CDR3 is TGTGCCAGCAGCTTGAGATTAGCGGGGGGGCCCACAGATACGCAGTATTTT.

This clonotype was seen more than once but under ten times. The chain employs TRBV5-1 and TRBJ1-5, with D perhaps TRBD1 (5 bases). This CDR3 is built from 15 residues. Trimming took 4 bases from V and 4 from J, leaving 15 bases between them. The V gene's germline CDR1 is SGHRS and CDR2 YFSETQ. CDR3 region: CASSPDGDWNQPQHF. CDR3 in DNA: TGCGCCAGCAGCCCTGACGGGGACTGGAATCAGCCCCAGCATTTT.

The table lists this clonotype with a few counts. The chain recombines TRBV5-1 with TRBJ1-1; D is perhaps TRBD1 (5 bases). The CDR3 loop spans 15 amino acids. CDR1 is SGHRS, CDR2 YFSETQ, per germline. Trimming pared 0 bases from V and 4 bases from J, leaving 13 bases between. This chain's CDR3 is CASSLGPGQGTEAFF. DNA for the CDR3: TGCGCCAGCAGCTTGGGGCCAGGGCAAGGCACTGAAGCTTTCTTT.

The rearrangement joins TRBV5-1 to TRBJ2-1; 7 bases match TRBD1. V lost 3 bases, J lost 8 bases, and 5 bases stayed unmatched. Germline V gene data show CDR1 as SGHRS and CDR2 as YFSETQ. CDR3 length equals 13 residues. CDR3 sequence (DNA): TGCGCCAGCAGCTACGGGACAGCCGATGAGCAGTTCTTC. Translating gives CASSYGTADEQFF. The variable domain in full, completed from reference TRBV5-1 and TRBJ2-1, reads KAGVTQTPRYLIKTRGQQVTLSCSPISGHRSVSWYQQTPGQGLQFLFEYFSETQRNKGNFPGRFSGRQFSNSRSEMNVSTLELGDSALYLCASSYGTADEQFFGPGTRLTVL.

This chain joins TRBV19 and TRBJ2-1, with D hard to call. Germline V gene lookup returns CDR1 LNHDA and CDR2 SQIVND (reference sequence). The ends were cut back, 3 bases at V and 0 bases at J, with 12 bases in the middle. The CDR3 totals 16 residues. In nucleotides, the CDR3 is TGTGCCAGTAGTATTTATGCGGTGAGCTCCTACAATGAGCAGTTCTTC. Translated, it gives CASSIYAVSSYNEQFF.

This clonotype was seen repeatedly, ten times or more. The genes are TRBV7-9 and TRBJ2-7, with D possibly being TRBD1 (6 bases). This CDR3 is built from 14 residues. Germline loops: CDR1 SEHNR, CDR2 FQNEAQ (reference sequence). Trimming left V 4 bases short and J 5 bases short, with 15 bases between. CDR3 nucleotides: TGTGCCAGCAGCTCAGGGGCCCTCGTAGACGAGCAGTACTTC. Encoded protein: CASSSGALVDEQYF.

Only a few counts were recorded for this clonotype. V and J are TRBV30 and TRBJ1-2; no clear D. The CDR3 has 12 amino acids. Trimming removed 2 bases at V and 2 bases at J, with 6 bases between. Germline-derived CDR1 and CDR2 are GTSNPN and SVGIG (reference sequence). Here the CDR3 reads CAWSSSNYGYTF. In DNA form, the CDR3 reads TGTGCCTGGAGTAGTTCCAACTATGGCTACACCTTC.

The chain carries TRBV30 and TRBJ1-2; 12 nucleotides agree with TRBD1. Germline V gives CDR1 GTSNPN, CDR2 SVGIG (reference sequence). V dropped 2 bases and J dropped 2; count of bases not matched to a gene: 3. The CDR3 length is 15 residues. CDR3 in DNA: TGTGCCTGGAGTCCAGGGACAGGGGGCAACTATGGCTACACCTTC. Amino acids: CAWSPGTGGNYGYTF. Based on the CDR3 plus reference TRBV30 and TRBJ1-2, the full variable domain is SQTIHQWPATLVQPVGSPLSLECTVEGTSNPNLYWYRQAAGRGLQLLFYSVGIGQISSEVPQNLSASRPQDRQFILSSKKLLLSDSGFYLCAWSPGTGGNYGYTFGSGTRLTVV.